These 20 T cell receptor beta chains share one sample of origin, sequenced in a study of T cell responses to AZD1222 COVID-19 vaccine. Only in-frame clones appear in the TCRdb table, and some are missing; sequencing was by immunoSEQ multiplex PCR. This sample has around 80,000 clones, with approximately 83% found just once. This sample comprised peripheral blood, obtained 28 days after the second AZD1222 dose. These receptors were obtained from an adult who received the AZD1222 COVID-19 vaccine.

V usage is TRBV13 and J usage is TRBJ2-2, with D unresolved. Between the trimmed V and J ends, which lost 3 bases and 1 base, there was a span of 6 bases. The CDR3 is 14 residues long. CDR1 PRHDT and CDR2 FYEKMQ come from the germline V gene (reference sequence). The CDR3 region has the DNA TGTGCCAGCAGCTTCGGCCAGAACACCGGGGAGCTGTTTTTT. This sequence encodes CASSFGQNTGELFF.

The CDR3 region is CASSLRGSEAFF. In DNA, the CDR3 is TGTGCCAGCAGTTTGCGGGGTTCTGAAGCTTTCTTT. The rearrangement uses TRBV12-3 or TRBV12-4 and TRBJ1-1; D gene ambiguous. The CDR3 runs 12 residues. The ends were cut back, 3 bases at V and 6 bases at J, with 8 bases in the middle.

V is TRBV28 and J is TRBJ2-1, with 8 bases that match TRBD2. Germline V lookup: CDR1 MDHEN, CDR2 SYDVKM. J gave up 2 bases and V 6 bases, and 6 bases lay outside the gene matches. The CDR3 extends over 15 amino acids. CDR3 loop: CASRPRGEAYNEQFF. The DNA of the CDR3 is TGTGCCAGCAGGCCGCGGGGGGAAGCCTACAATGAGCAGTTCTTC. The entire variable domain, with the rest obtained from reference TRBV28 and TRBJ2-1, is as follows: DVKVTQSSRYLVKRTGEKVFLECVQDMDHENMFWYRQDPGLGLRLIYFSYDVKMKEKGDIPEGYSVSREKKERFSLILESASTNQTSMYLCASRPRGEAYNEQFFGPGTRLTVL.

The chain carries TRBV10-3 and TRBJ1-5; 7 bases align to TRBD1. The J segment lost 0 bases and the V segment lost 4 bases, leaving 3 bases of the junction unmatched. Germline loops: CDR1 ENHRY, CDR2 SYGVKD. The CDR3 sequence is 15 residues long. CDR3 sequence: CAISGDRDSNQPQHF. Here the CDR3 DNA reads TGTGCCATCAGTGGGGACAGAGATAGCAATCAGCCCCAGCATTTT.

This sequence joins TRBV12-3 or TRBV12-4 and TRBJ2-1, with 9 bases fitting TRBD2. J was trimmed by 15 bases and V by 3 bases; bases with no gene match: 9. The CDR3 length is 13 residues. The CDR3 nucleotides are TGTGCCAGCAGTTTCTTGGCGGGGGGGCCATGGTTCTTC. Protein sequence: CASSFLAGGPWFF.

This clone has only one observation. The rearrangement uses TRBV4-1 and TRBJ1-2; D gene uncertain. The V and J ends lost 0 bases and 3 bases respectively, with 11 bases between them. This CDR3 has 15 residues. CDR1 is MGHRA and CDR2 is YSYEKL in the germline V gene. CDR3 bases: TGCGCCAGCAGCCAAGATAGCTCAGACCACTATGGCTACACCTTC. This codes for CASSQDSSDHYGYTF.

The chain carries TRBV11-2 and TRBJ2-5; TRBD2 is a possible D gene (6 bases). The V end lost 6 bases, the J end lost 2 bases, and 10 bases lay between the germline ends. Germline lookup yields CDR1 SGHAT and CDR2 FQNNGV. The CDR3 consists of 13 residues. DNA of the CDR3: TGTGCCAGCAGTCTAGGAGGGCAAGAGACCCAGTACTTC. Translating it yields CASSLGGQETQYF.

This clone was recorded a few times. The rearrangement uses TRBV6-5 and TRBJ2-3, with D unclear. This CDR3 has 13 amino acids. Germline CDR1 reads MNHEY; CDR2 reads SVGAGI. The ends were cut back, 7 bases at V and 1 base at J, with 9 bases in the middle. The CDR3 sequence: CASNEVGTDTQYF. CDR3 in DNA: TGTGCCAGCAACGAAGTGGGCACAGATACGCAGTATTTT.

This clone has just one count. The chain uses TRBV28 and TRBJ1-2, with a tentative D call TRBD1 (5 bases). CDR3 length: 15 residues. The V gene's germline CDR1 is MDHEN and CDR2 SYDVKM. The ends were cut back, 3 bases at V and 4 bases at J, with 15 bases in the middle. CDR3 in amino acids: CASSFLLGGTYGYTF. Here the CDR3 DNA reads TGTGCCAGCAGTTTTCTGTTGGGGGGGACCTATGGCTACACCTTC.

The V and J genes are TRBV4-2 and TRBJ2-2, with D possibly TRBD1 on 6 matching bases. Per the germline V gene, CDR1 is LGHNA and CDR2 is YNFKEQ. The CDR3 extends over 17 amino acids. Trimming cost V 3 bases and J 6 bases, with 20 bases left between them. This chain's CDR3 is CASSHDRSIEGAGELFF. Here the CDR3 DNA reads TGTGCCAGCAGCCATGACCGGAGCATAGAGGGGGCCGGGGAGCTGTTTTTT.

The J gene is TRBJ2-7, the V gene TRBV11-2; 8 nucleotides match TRBD1. The CDR3 totals 14 residues. Trimming cost V 5 bases and J 4 bases; bases outside gene matches: 7. Germline CDR1 is SGHAT and CDR2 is FQNNGV. The CDR3 is CASSTGQGMYEQYF. For the CDR3, the DNA is TGTGCCAGCAGCACAGGACAGGGCATGTACGAGCAGTACTTC.

The chain has TRBV5-6 and TRBJ1-5; D not certain. This CDR3 is built from 15 residues. The V end was cut by 4 bases, the J end by 3 bases, with 14 bases between. Germline V gives CDR1 SGHDT, CDR2 YYEEEE. CDR3 sequence (DNA): TGTGCCAGCAGCCATACGGCCGGAGTCAATCAGCCCCAGCATTTT. It specifies CASSHTAGVNQPQHF.

V and J are TRBV28 and TRBJ1-5, with D perhaps matching TRBD1 (6 bases). The CDR3 loop spans 16 amino acids. V was cut by 6 bases and J by 3 bases, with 18 bases left in between. CDR1 and CDR2 from the germline V gene are MDHEN and SYDVKM. The CDR3 loop reads CASRPVPGADNQPQHF. In nucleotides, the CDR3 is TGTGCCAGCAGACCCGTACCGGGGGCGGACAATCAGCCCCAGCATTTT.

The CDR3 region has the DNA TGTGCCAGCAGCACCGGAGCGGGACAGTATAACGGGGAGCTGTTTTTT. Its translation: CASSTGAGQYNGELFF. V gene TRBV9 combines with J gene TRBJ2-2; tentatively, D is TRBD1 or TRBD2 (7 bases each). The CDR3 is 16 residues long. The germline CDR1 and CDR2 sequences are SGDLS and YYNGEE. Trimming took off 4 bases at V and 7 bases at J, with 20 bases between the two ends.

The rearrangement joins TRBV5-3 to TRBJ2-1; TRBD1 is a possible D gene (5 bases). TRBV5-3 has ORF status, its function being uncertain. CDR3 length equals 16 residues. With 3 bases removed from V and 8 bases from J, the gap between germline ends came to 21 bases. CDR3 sequence (DNA): TGTGCCAGAAGCTCCGGACAACAGGAAGGCCCGGATGAGCAGTTCTTC. Translated, it gives CARSSGQQEGPDEQFF.

The sample holds one count of this clone. The chain has TRBV5-5 and TRBJ2-7; no reliable D call. The CDR3 has 11 residues. The germline V and J ends were trimmed by 4 bases and 4 bases, with 6 bases remaining between them. Germline loops: CDR1 SGHKS, CDR2 YYEKEE (reference sequence). The CDR3 nucleotides are TGTGCCAGCAGCAATAGTTACGAGCAGTACTTC. Translation: CASSNSYEQYF.

V gene TRBV6-2 or TRBV6-3 combines with J gene TRBJ1-5; a possible D gene is TRBD1 (5 bases). The CDR3 is made up of 14 amino acids. The germline V and J ends were trimmed by 5 bases and 2 bases, with 10 bases remaining between them. CDR1 and CDR2 from the germline V gene are MNHEY and SVGEGT. In DNA, the CDR3 is TGTGCCAGCAGTGACCTGGGGGGCAATCAGCCCCAGCATTTT. Amino acid sequence: CASSDLGGNQPQHF.

The chain joins TRBV28 to TRBJ1-2, with 7 bases fitting TRBD1. CDR3 length: 13 amino acids. V lost 5 bases to trimming and J lost 5 bases; unmatched junction nucleotides: 5. The germline V gene encodes CDR1 MDHEN and CDR2 SYDVKM. The CDR3 is CASSPDRAYGYTF. CDR3 DNA: TGTGCCAGCAGTCCCGACAGGGCGTATGGCTACACCTTC.

The V and J genes are TRBV9 and TRBJ2-1; tentatively, D is TRBD1 or TRBD2 (5 bases each). The V end was cut by 0 bases, the J end by 6 bases, with 7 bases between. The length of the CDR3 is 13 residues. CDR1 and CDR2 (germline): SGDLS, YYNGEE. The CDR3 reads CASSVDGANEQFF. CDR3 nucleotide sequence: TGTGCCAGCAGCGTAGACGGGGCCAATGAGCAGTTCTTC.

The chain recombines TRBV7-8 with TRBJ2-7; TRBD1 aligns across 11 bases. The ends lost 5 bases at V and 6 bases at J; junction bases unmatched: 3. The germline CDR1 and CDR2 sequences are SGHVS and FQNEAQ. The CDR3 is 13 amino acids. The CDR3 sequence is CASSPGTGGEQYF. The CDR3 nucleotides read TGTGCCAGCAGCCCAGGGACAGGGGGCGAGCAGTACTTC.